These 20 T cell receptor beta chains originate from one sample sequenced in a study of blood T cell repertoires in COVID-19. Generated by immunoSEQ multiplex PCR, the TCRdb table keeps only in-frame clones and is missing some. The data hold roughly 260,000 clones, with roughly 87% observed a single time. The sequencing sample was made of peripheral blood. These receptors came from a woman between 50 and 59 years old who had recovered from COVID-19.

The rearrangement joins TRBV27 to TRBJ2-1; 11 nucleotides match TRBD2. V was pared by 5 bases and J by 7 bases, with 7 bases of the junction left unmatched. Looked up from germline, CDR1 is MNHEY and CDR2 is SMNVEV (reference sequence). The CDR3 runs to 15 residues. The DNA for the CDR3 is TGTGCCAGCAGTCCCACACTAGCGGGGGTTAATGAGCAGTTCTTC. This codes for CASSPTLAGVNEQFF.

The rearrangement uses TRBV4-1 and TRBJ1-3, with 8 bases that match TRBD1. The junction had 9 bases not matched to a gene; V was cut back by 4 bases and J by 4 bases. The CDR3 is 16 amino acids. Per the germline V gene, CDR1 is MGHRA and CDR2 is YSYEKL. The CDR3 coding sequence is TGCGCCAGCAGCCGCCTTCAGACAGGGGCCGGAAACACCATATATTTT. Protein: CASSRLQTGAGNTIYF.

The rearrangement uses TRBV2 and TRBJ2-1, with 9 bases aligning to TRBD2. Looked up from germline, CDR1 is SNHLY and CDR2 is FYNNEI. The CDR3 extends over 15 amino acids. After removal of 1 base from V and 7 bases from J, the junction contained 5 bases not matched to a gene. The CDR3 reads CASSEGLAGLNEQFF. CDR3 coding DNA: TGTGCCAGCAGTGAAGGGCTAGCGGGATTGAATGAGCAGTTCTTC.

In DNA form, the CDR3 reads TGTGCCAGCAGCTTCGGTCGGAACTATGGCTACACCTTC. It yields the protein CASSFGRNYGYTF. V and J are TRBV5-6 and TRBJ1-2; D not resolved. This CDR3 is built from 13 residues. Deletions cut 2 bases from V and 2 bases from J, with 7 bases between. Germline V gene data show CDR1 as SGHDT and CDR2 as YYEEEE.

The J gene is TRBJ1-2, the V gene TRBV29-1; tentatively, D is TRBD1 (5 bases). This CDR3 contains 11 residues. The germline V gene encodes CDR1 SQVTM and CDR2 ANQGSEA. V was shortened by 4 bases and J by 9 bases, with 12 bases between the two germline ends. The CDR3 nucleotides read TGCAGCGTTGTGCGGGGCGAAAGCTACACCTTC. It codes for CSVVRGESYTF.

The V and J genes are TRBV6-2 or TRBV6-3 and TRBJ2-3; D perhaps matches TRBD2 (5 bases). Germline-derived CDR1 and CDR2 are MNHEY and SVGEGT. The V end was cut by 5 bases, the J end by 6 bases, with 12 bases between. This CDR3 has 13 residues. DNA for the CDR3: TGTGCCAGCAGTAAGCCGCGAGGGGATACGCAGTATTTT. It is translated as CASSKPRGDTQYF.

The V gene is TRBV4-1, the J gene TRBJ1-1; TRBD1 agrees at 7 bases. This CDR3 has 15 amino acids. Losses at the gene ends were 1 base for V and 0 bases for J; bases not matched to a gene: 2. CDR1 and CDR2 (germline): MGHRA, YSYEKL. The CDR3 coding sequence is TGCGCCAGCAGCCAAGCCGGGACAGTGAACACTGAAGCTTTCTTT. Encoded protein: CASSQAGTVNTEAFF.

The V gene is TRBV28, the J gene TRBJ1-1; the D gene is possibly TRBD1 (5 bases). The CDR3 runs to 11 residues. Germline CDR1 MDHEN, CDR2 SYDVKM. V was cut by 8 bases and J by 11 bases, with 15 bases left in between. CDR3 protein: CASLRGGEAFF. CDR3 DNA sequence: TGTGCCAGCCTTCGGGGGGGTGAGGCTTTCTTT. Full variable domain (missing parts from reference TRBV28 and TRBJ1-1): DVKVTQSSRYLVKRTGEKVFLECVQDMDHENMFWYRQDPGLGLRLIYFSYDVKMKEKGDIPEGYSVSREKKERFSLILESASTNQTSMYLCASLRGGEAFFGQGTRLTVV.

The chain links TRBV30 to TRBJ1-1, with D unclear. The CDR3 spans 15 residues. V was trimmed by 1 base and J by 0 bases, leaving 12 bases between them. Per germline, CDR1 GTSNPN and CDR2 SVGIG (reference sequence). CDR3 DNA: TGTGCCTGGAGTGGCGGCAGAAGAATGAACACTGAAGCTTTCTTT. It translates to CAWSGGRRMNTEAFF.

The rearrangement uses TRBV5-1 and TRBJ2-5; 8 bases are a match to TRBD2. V lost 4 bases to trimming and J lost 2 bases; unmatched junction nucleotides: 4. From germline, CDR1 is SGHRS and CDR2 YFSETQ. This CDR3 contains 14 residues. CDR3: CASSATSGQETQYF. CDR3 nucleotides: TGCGCCAGCAGCGCAACTAGCGGACAAGAGACCCAGTACTTC. Using reference TRBV5-1 and TRBJ2-5 for the parts outside the CDR3, the full variable domain is KAGVTQTPRYLIKTRGQQVTLSCSPISGHRSVSWYQQTPGQGLQFLFEYFSETQRNKGNFPGRFSGRQFSNSRSEMNVSTLELGDSALYLCASSATSGQETQYFGPGTRLLVL.

The chain combines TRBV18 with TRBJ2-2, with 8 bases that match TRBD2. CDR1 and CDR2 from the germline V gene are KGHSH and LQKENI. The length of the CDR3 is 17 residues. V trimming: 5 bases; J trimming: 2 bases; junction bases outside the gene matches: 10. CDR3 DNA: TGTGCCAGCTCATCACGAGGTAGCGGGATCAACACCGGGGAGCTGTTTTTT. It is translated as CASSSRGSGINTGELFF.

This chain joins TRBV27 and TRBJ1-4, with TRBD1 matching 8 bases. Trimming at V came to 4 bases and at J to 5 bases, leaving 12 bases not matched to a gene. The CDR3 covers 17 residues. Germline values: CDR1 MNHEY, CDR2 SMNVEV (reference sequence). The CDR3 reads CASSSGQGFRQNEKLFF. The CDR3 bases are TGTGCCAGCAGTTCCGGACAGGGCTTCCGCCAAAATGAAAAACTGTTTTTT.

V gene TRBV7-2 combines with J gene TRBJ2-1, with D perhaps matching TRBD1 (6 bases). The ends were cut back, 4 bases at V and 2 bases at J, with 18 bases in the middle. Germline V CDR1 and CDR2: SGHTA, FQGNSA. The CDR3 runs to 17 residues. The CDR3 region is CASSSRPTGLTYNEQFF. The CDR3 DNA is TGTGCCAGCAGCTCCCGCCCGACAGGCCTAACCTACAATGAGCAGTTCTTC.

The V call is TRBV4-3, the J call TRBJ2-2, with D possibly TRBD1 on 5 matching bases. From germline, CDR1 is LGHNA and CDR2 YSLEER. The ends were cut back, 6 bases at V and 7 bases at J, with 18 bases in the middle. This CDR3 region has 15 residues. This CDR3 is CASSPRWGRSGELFF. The CDR3 DNA follows: TGCGCCAGCAGTCCCCGTTGGGGCCGGAGCGGGGAGCTGTTTTTT.

The gene calls are TRBV5-6 and TRBJ2-7; 9 bases map to TRBD1. CDR1 is SGHDT and CDR2 is YYEEEE in the germline V gene. The CDR3 spans 14 residues. V gave up 4 bases and J gave up 4 bases; unmatched junction bases: 6. The DNA of the CDR3 is TGTGCCAGCAGCGACACAGGGGGCCTATACGAGCAGTACTTC. Its translation: CASSDTGGLYEQYF.

The rearrangement links TRBV6-6 to TRBJ2-1, with 11 nucleotides matching TRBD2. The trim removed 5 bases at V and 0 bases at J, leaving 12 bases unmatched. Germline CDR1 MNHNY, CDR2 SVGAGI (reference sequence). The CDR3 has 19 residues. The CDR3 bases are TGTGCCAGCAGTCGACCGGGACTAGCGGATGGCAGCTCCTACAATGAGCAGTTCTTC. This translates into CASSRPGLADGSSYNEQFF.

CDR3 sequence: CASAAGTANQPQHF. CDR3 nucleotides: TGTGCCAGCGCGGCCGGGACAGCCAATCAGCCCCAGCATTTT. The V call is TRBV9, the J call TRBJ1-5, with 7 bases identical to TRBD1. Unmatched junction bases numbered 7, after V lost 7 bases and J lost 3 bases. The CDR3 has 14 amino acids. Germline lookup yields CDR1 SGDLS and CDR2 YYNGEE.

J is TRBJ2-5 and V is TRBV5-6; 10 positions agree with TRBD2. The CDR3 runs to 15 residues. Trimming at V came to 4 bases and at J to 5 bases, leaving 8 bases not matched to a gene. Germline assignment: CDR1 SGHDT and CDR2 YYEEEE. As DNA, the CDR3 is TGTGCCAGCAGCGAATCAGCGGGAGGGTGGGAGACCCAGTACTTC. It specifies CASSESAGGWETQYF.

V usage is TRBV29-1 and J usage is TRBJ2-5, with D perhaps TRBD1 (5 bases). CDR3 length: 12 amino acids. Germline V gives CDR1 SQVTM, CDR2 ANQGSEA. The V gene lost 7 bases and the J gene lost 1 base, with 10 bases spanning the gap. CDR3 sequence reads: CSAGHVQETQYF. DNA for the CDR3: TGCAGCGCCGGACACGTCCAAGAGACCCAGTACTTC.

The rearrangement links TRBV6-5 to TRBJ2-7; 12 bases map to TRBD2. CDR3 length equals 16 residues. The J segment lost 7 bases and the V segment lost 4 bases, leaving 11 bases of the junction unmatched. From germline, CDR1 is MNHEY and CDR2 SVGAGI. CDR3 in DNA: TGTGCCAGCAGTTTTTCTAGCGGGAGGGAATCCTTTGAGCAGTACTTC. Encoded protein: CASSFSSGRESFEQYF.